This passage covers 12 T cell receptor beta chains from one sample sequenced in a study of blood T cell repertoires in COVID-19. Repertoires were generated with immunoSEQ multiplex PCR, while TCRdb's copy carries only in-frame clones and drops some. The sample yields some 180,000 clones, under 90% seen once. The sample was peripheral blood. The receptor source for this set is a human donor in a cohort sampled during active COVID-19.

Here the CDR3 reads CAISPRTEAEQYF. CDR3 in DNA: TGTGCCATCAGTCCCAGGACAGAGGCCGAGCAGTACTTC. The V call is TRBV10-3, the J call TRBJ2-7; D possibly corresponds to TRBD1 (6 bases). Deletions cut 5 bases from V and 6 bases from J, with 14 bases between. CDR1 is ENHRY, CDR2 SYGVKD, per germline. This CDR3 contains 13 residues.

The chain employs TRBV6-5 and TRBJ2-7, with 8 bases lining up with TRBD2. Germline lookup yields CDR1 MNHEY and CDR2 SVGAGI. V was pared by 6 bases and J by 4 bases, with 8 bases of the junction left unmatched. This CDR3 is 14 amino acids long. The CDR3 nucleotides are TGTGCCAGCAGCCCCACGGGGGGGCGGTACGAGCAGTACTTC. Encoded protein: CASSPTGGRYEQYF.

This rearrangement joins TRBV6-4 to TRBJ1-3, with unresolved D. Germline values: CDR1 MRHNA, CDR2 SNTAGT. The CDR3 has 12 amino acids. Trimming took off 4 bases at V and 3 bases at J, with 4 bases between the two ends. The CDR3 is CASSGDGNTIYF. The DNA of the CDR3 is TGTGCCAGCAGTGGCGATGGAAACACCATATATTTT.

V and J are TRBV6-4 and TRBJ2-1, with TRBD2 matching over 13 bases. Per germline, CDR1 MRHNA and CDR2 SNTAGT. The trim removed 3 bases at V and 7 bases at J, leaving 3 bases unmatched. This CDR3 is built from 15 residues. The CDR3 loop reads CASSEGTSGVNEQFF. The CDR3 DNA reads TGTGCCAGCAGTGAGGGGACTAGCGGGGTTAATGAGCAGTTCTTC.

The V call is TRBV15, the J call TRBJ1-1; D gene unclear. V shed 2 bases and J shed 4 bases, with 8 bases lying between them. This CDR3 is built from 13 residues. CDR1 is LNHNV, CDR2 YYDKDF, per germline (reference sequence). The CDR3 DNA sequence: TGTGCCACCAGCAGAAGAACGGGCACTGAAGCTTTCTTT. Its protein product is CATSRRTGTEAFF.

The chain employs TRBV19 and TRBJ1-5; possibly TRBD1 for D (6 bases). CDR1 LNHDA and CDR2 SQIVND come from the germline V gene (reference sequence). There are 17 residues in the CDR3. Trimming cost V 7 bases and J 0 bases, with 19 bases left between them. The CDR3 region has the DNA TGTGCCAGTACCCCTACTGTGACAGGCTATAGCAATCAGCCCCAGCATTTT. It yields the protein CASTPTVTGYSNQPQHF.

This chain joins TRBV10-3 and TRBJ2-2; 9 bases agree with TRBD1. V lost 6 bases and J lost 4; bases outside the gene matches: 0. CDR3 size: 13 residues. Per germline, CDR1 ENHRY and CDR2 SYGVKD. CDR3 protein: CAIRTGGTGELFF. The CDR3 region has the DNA TGTGCCATCAGGACAGGGGGCACCGGGGAGCTGTTTTTT.

V usage is TRBV6-6 and J usage is TRBJ1-1; no reliable D call. Germline values: CDR1 MNHNY, CDR2 SVGAGI (reference sequence). The V and J ends lost 0 bases and 3 bases respectively, with 5 bases between them. The CDR3 loop spans 13 amino acids. CDR3 sequence (DNA): TGTGCCAGCAGTTACTCGCGGGACACTGAAGCTTTCTTT. Translating it yields CASSYSRDTEAFF.

The sample holds one count of this clone. The chain recombines TRBV10-3 with TRBJ2-7, with D possibly being TRBD2 (6 bases). The germline V gene encodes CDR1 ENHRY and CDR2 SYGVKD. Trimming stripped 0 bases from V and 4 bases from J, with 16 bases between. This CDR3 has 16 amino acids. The CDR3 region is CAISESSGDGYYEQYF. DNA of the CDR3: TGTGCCATCAGTGAGTCCTCGGGGGATGGGTATTACGAGCAGTACTTC.

This chain links TRBV6-5 with TRBJ1-2; possible D gene TRBD1, 6 bases. The length of the CDR3 is 13 residues. Germline V gives CDR1 MNHEY, CDR2 SVGAGI. Between the trimmed V and J ends, which lost 10 bases and 0 bases, there was a span of 12 bases. The CDR3 here is CAISGTPNYGYTF. The CDR3 DNA is TGTGCCATCAGCGGGACACCTAACTATGGCTACACCTTC.

CDR3 nucleotide sequence: TGCAGCGTTGCGGGGACAGGGACGGCCGGGGAGCTGTTTTTT. Translating it yields CSVAGTGTAGELFF. The chain is built from TRBV29-1 and TRBJ2-2; TRBD1 matches 9 bases. This CDR3 is 14 amino acids long. The ends lost 4 bases at V and 6 bases at J; junction bases unmatched: 6. Per germline, CDR1 SQVTM and CDR2 ANQGSEA.

V gene TRBV7-6 combines with J gene TRBJ1-6; D might be TRBD1 (6 bases). Germline-derived CDR1 and CDR2 are SGHVS and FNYEAQ. The CDR3 has 14 amino acids. Trimming took 5 bases from V and 7 from J, leaving 12 bases between them. CDR3 bases: TGTGCCAGCAGCCTGAGACAGGACAATTCACCCCTCCACTTT. The encoded protein is CASSLRQDNSPLHF.